One and the same sample provided the 21 T cell receptor beta chains below, sequenced in a study of technical replicates of blood from several donors. Generated by immunoSEQ multiplex PCR, the TCRdb table keeps only in-frame clones and is missing some. The top ten clones hold 0.25% to 0.3% of a sample with roughly 93,000 clones, 95% of them seen once. Sequences were obtained from T cells isolated from PBMCs. The source is a human donor in good health.

This rearrangement joins TRBV5-1 to TRBJ1-4, with D perhaps TRBD1 (5 bases). CDR3 size: 14 residues. The V and J ends lost 0 bases and 3 bases respectively, with 6 bases between them. Germline CDR1 SGHRS, CDR2 YFSETQ. The CDR3 DNA reads as TGCGCCAGCAGCTTGGCGGGGGCTAATGAAAAACTGTTTTTT. Its protein product is CASSLAGANEKLFF. Looking up the rest from reference TRBV5-1 and TRBJ1-4 gives the full variable domain: KAGVTQTPRYLIKTRGQQVTLSCSPISGHRSVSWYQQTPGQGLQFLFEYFSETQRNKGNFPGRFSGRQFSNSRSEMNVSTLELGDSALYLCASSLAGANEKLFFGSGTQLSVL.

A single count supports this clone. The J gene is TRBJ2-1, the V gene TRBV5-1; 7 nucleotides agree with TRBD2. The CDR3 is 13 amino acids. Per the germline V gene, CDR1 is SGHRS and CDR2 is YFSETQ. The ends lost 4 bases at V and 9 bases at J; junction bases unmatched: 7. CDR3 residues: CASSSGTGGEQFF. The DNA of the CDR3 is TGCGCCAGCAGCAGCGGGACTGGCGGTGAGCAGTTCTTC.

The genes are TRBV29-1 and TRBJ1-1; D gene ambiguous. This CDR3 region has 12 residues. Germline lookup yields CDR1 SQVTM and CDR2 ANQGSEA. Trimming pared 3 bases from V and 1 base from J, leaving 6 bases between. In DNA, the CDR3 is TGCAGCGTTGATTTCGGGAACACTGAAGCTTTCTTT. Amino acid sequence: CSVDFGNTEAFF.

The rearrangement joins TRBV11-3 to TRBJ2-3, with TRBD2 matching over 13 bases. This CDR3 is 15 amino acids long. CDR1 and CDR2 from the germline V gene are SGHNT and YENEEA. The trim removed 4 bases at V and 11 bases at J, leaving 9 bases unmatched. CDR3 sequence reads: CASSSYRTSGGMQYF. CDR3 coding DNA: TGTGCCAGCAGCTCCTACCGGACTAGCGGGGGCATGCAGTATTTT.

The V and J genes are TRBV7-9 and TRBJ1-1, with 7 bases fitting TRBD1. The germline V gene encodes CDR1 SEHNR and CDR2 FQNEAQ (reference sequence). The J segment lost 1 base and the V segment lost 2 bases, leaving 7 bases of the junction unmatched. CDR3 size: 16 residues. CDR3 nucleotides: TGTGCCAGCAGCTTAATTCTGACAGGGACGAACACTGAAGCTTTCTTT. Encoded protein: CASSLILTGTNTEAFF.

The chain carries TRBV4-1 and TRBJ2-7; 9 nucleotides agree with TRBD2. The V and J ends lost 1 base and 3 bases, in that order; junction bases with no gene match: 7. The CDR3 is made up of 16 amino acids. Germline V gene sequence: CDR1 MGHRA, CDR2 YSYEKL. The CDR3 DNA reads TGCGCCAGCAGCCAAGTCGGAGCGGGGGGCGGCTACGAGCAGTACTTC. This gives the protein CASSQVGAGGGYEQYF.

The V gene is TRBV7-9, the J gene TRBJ2-5, with D maybe TRBD1 (5 bases). The CDR3 sequence is 15 residues long. Germline CDR1 reads SEHNR; CDR2 reads FQNEAQ (reference sequence). V was shortened by 5 bases and J by 0 bases, with 13 bases between the two germline ends. The CDR3 DNA sequence: TGTGCCAGCAGCGAAGGGGCAGGAGACCAAGAGACCCAGTACTTC. Protein sequence: CASSEGAGDQETQYF.

The chain recombines TRBV7-9 with TRBJ2-1; D call uncertain. Germline V CDR1 and CDR2: SEHNR, FQNEAQ (reference sequence). The CDR3 length is 19 residues. Deletions cut 2 bases from V and 0 bases from J, with 20 bases between. In DNA, the CDR3 is TGTGCCAGCAGCTTACCTTCTATTTCTCCTAGAGGCTCCTACAATGAGCAGTTCTTC. Translating gives CASSLPSISPRGSYNEQFF.

This rearrangement joins TRBV27 to TRBJ2-7; TRBD1 matches at 9 bases. With 1 base clipped from V and 2 bases from J, the junction kept 9 bases outside the gene matches. Germline V gene data show CDR1 as MNHEY and CDR2 as SMNVEV (reference sequence). CDR3 length: 17 amino acids. CDR3: CASSLLPGQGGTYEQYF. The CDR3, as DNA: TGTGCCAGCAGTTTATTACCGGGACAGGGAGGGACCTACGAGCAGTACTTC.

The rearrangement uses TRBV4-1 and TRBJ1-3; TRBD1 is a possible D gene (5 bases). Germline lookup yields CDR1 MGHRA and CDR2 YSYEKL. CDR3 length: 17 amino acids. Trimming took off 1 base at V and 4 bases at J, with 17 bases between the two ends. CDR3 region: CASSQVGQQAHGNTIYF. The CDR3 DNA reads as TGCGCCAGCAGCCAAGTCGGGCAACAGGCCCACGGAAACACCATATATTTT.

This chain uses TRBV9 with TRBJ2-3; D is perhaps TRBD2 (6 bases). Trimming stripped 6 bases from V and 4 bases from J, with 12 bases between. CDR1 and CDR2 from the germline V gene are SGDLS and YYNGEE. The CDR3 runs 13 residues. The DNA for the CDR3 is TGTGCCAGCACCGAACCTAGCGCAGATACGCAGTATTTT. Translating it yields CASTEPSADTQYF. Full variable domain (rest looked up from reference TRBV9 and TRBJ2-3): DSGVTQTPKHLITATGQRVTLRCSPRSGDLSVYWYQQSLDQGLQFLIQYYNGEERAKGNILERFSAQQFPDLHSELNLSSLELGDSALYFCASTEPSADTQYFGPGTRLTVL.

This clone appeared a single time. In nucleotides, the CDR3 is TGTGCCAGCAGTTTAGCGGGGGGCGGGCCCCAGCATTTT. It encodes CASSLAGGGPQHF. The chain combines TRBV28 with TRBJ1-5, with D possibly TRBD1 on 6 matching bases. The V end was cut by 2 bases, the J end by 9 bases, with 11 bases between. The V gene's germline CDR1 is MDHEN and CDR2 SYDVKM. The CDR3 has 13 amino acids. The variable domain in full, completed from reference TRBV28 and TRBJ1-5, reads DVKVTQSSRYLVKRTGEKVFLECVQDMDHENMFWYRQDPGLGLRLIYFSYDVKMKEKGDIPEGYSVSREKKERFSLILESASTNQTSMYLCASSLAGGGPQHFGDGTRLSIL.

The rearrangement links TRBV6-1 to TRBJ1-4; D might be TRBD1 (5 bases). The CDR3 is made up of 17 amino acids. Germline-derived CDR1 and CDR2 are MNHNS and SASEGT. V lost 6 bases and J 4 bases, leaving 21 bases between the germline ends. CDR3 loop: CASRETHGRQNNEKLFF. The CDR3 DNA is TGTGCCAGCAGGGAAACGCACGGCCGACAGAATAATGAAAAACTGTTTTTT.

The chain has TRBV5-1 and TRBJ2-4, with 11 bases that match TRBD1. Trimming took 4 bases from V and 6 from J; bases not matched to a gene: 3. The CDR3 runs 14 residues. Germline-derived CDR1 and CDR2 are SGHRS and YFSETQ. CDR3 residues: CASSGGTGGNIQYF. The DNA of the CDR3 is TGCGCCAGCAGCGGCGGGACAGGGGGAAACATTCAGTACTTC.

The V call is TRBV5-1, the J call TRBJ2-7; TRBD2 matches 10 bases. Germline V gives CDR1 SGHRS, CDR2 YFSETQ. Unmatched junction bases numbered 9, after V lost 0 bases and J lost 3 bases. The CDR3 consists of 17 residues. CDR3 nucleotides: TGCGCCAGCAGCTTGGAGGCTCCTAGCGGGAGAGACTACGAGCAGTACTTC. Residues: CASSLEAPSGRDYEQYF.

The genes are TRBV6-5 and TRBJ1-2; D is possibly TRBD1 (6 bases). CDR3 length equals 14 residues. Germline lookup yields CDR1 MNHEY and CDR2 SVGAGI. Trimming cost V 6 bases and J 3 bases, with 14 bases left between them. DNA for the CDR3: TGTGCCAGCAGAGCTAATCAGGGGTACTATGGCTACACCTTC. Translating it yields CASRANQGYYGYTF.

CDR3 sequence (DNA): TGTGCCAGCAGCGAGAGGGGCGGGAACACAGATACGCAGTATTTT. It codes for CASSERGGNTDTQYF. The rearrangement links TRBV7-9 to TRBJ2-3; the D gene is possibly TRBD2 (6 bases). With 5 bases removed from V and 2 bases from J, the gap between germline ends came to 14 bases. Germline V gives CDR1 SEHNR, CDR2 FQNEAQ (reference sequence). This CDR3 spans 15 amino acids.

J is TRBJ2-7 and V is TRBV6-6, with D maybe TRBD2 (5 bases). V lost 5 bases to trimming and J lost 7 bases, with 12 bases between them. CDR3 length: 12 residues. The germline gives CDR1 MNHNY, CDR2 SVGAGI (reference sequence). This chain's CDR3 is CASSHGRGEQYF. The CDR3 DNA reads as TGTGCCAGCAGTCACGGACGGGGAGAGCAGTACTTC.

This chain's CDR3 is CASSDQGVGYGYTF. The CDR3 DNA reads as TGTGCCAGCAGCGACCAGGGGGTTGGATATGGCTACACCTTC. The chain combines TRBV7-6 with TRBJ1-2, with 7 positions matching TRBD1. Trimming cost V 5 bases and J 5 bases; bases outside gene matches: 8. The germline V gene encodes CDR1 SGHVS and CDR2 FNYEAQ. This CDR3 is built from 14 residues.

The CDR3 here is CASSHGGSSSYEQYF. In DNA form, the CDR3 reads TGTGCCAGTAGTCACGGGGGGTCGAGCTCCTACGAGCAGTACTTC. The V and J genes are TRBV19 and TRBJ2-7, with 7 bases aligning to TRBD2. The CDR3 runs to 15 residues. CDR1 and CDR2 (germline): LNHDA, SQIVND (reference sequence). V dropped 5 bases and J dropped 0; count of bases not matched to a gene: 7.

This chain connects TRBV4-1 to TRBJ1-1, with no clear D. Germline V gene data show CDR1 as MGHRA and CDR2 as YSYEKL. CDR3 length: 14 amino acids. V was shortened by 1 base and J by 1 base, with 7 bases between the two germline ends. The chain's CDR3 is CASSQGHTNTEAFF. The CDR3 DNA reads as TGCGCCAGCAGCCAAGGGCACACGAACACTGAAGCTTTCTTT.